This T cell receptor beta chain is from a study of blood T cells in healthy people across ages. General observations from the study: The authors considered diversity estimates from one million T cells to be underestimates. Naive T cell percentage strongly correlated with TCR beta diversity. Expanded clonotype changes were possibly confounded by unknown donor CMV status.

A second roughly 6 to 11 cycle PCR used barcoded and J-beta primers. TCRdb analysed the 5' RACE reads with MiXCR anew, one entry per CDR3 protein. The sample includes approximately 800,000 distinct CDR3 sequences, about 61% seen only once; the top ten take around a quarter. The germline gives CDR1 DFQATT, CDR2 SNEGSKA (reference sequence). The CDR3 is made up of 14 amino acids. The V and J ends lost 1 base and 11 bases respectively, with 20 bases between them. On this clonotype itself: Its antigen is undetermined.

The sample taken for sequencing was blood. This sequence joins TRBV20-1 and TRBJ1-1, with D tentatively TRBD1 (5 bases). This sequence was found in a man aged 35 to 55 in good health. The CDR3 spells CSARVSKGPGTAFF. CDR3 in DNA: TGCAGTGCTAGAGTTTCCAAGGGACCGGGCACGGCTTTCTTT.